This TCR beta chain was captured in a study of early T cells in non-severe SARS-CoV-2 infection. On the study more broadly: Sequencing targeted bulk RNA from unsorted whole blood, leaving chains unpaired.

Separate cDNA molecules each had unique molecular identifiers attached to them. TCRdb ran MiXCR on the 5' RACE reads and lists one entry per CDR3 protein. The table records around 83,000 distinct CDR3 sequences, approximately 12% of them present only once. The CDR3 runs to 13 residues. Looked up from germline, CDR1 is MNHEY and CDR2 is SMNVEV (reference sequence). With 5 bases removed from V and 3 bases from J, the gap between germline ends came to 11 bases. Study conclusions and caveats: Database matching using VDJdb favored anti-spike CD8 responses, with private and CD4 specificities left missing.

Concerning this clonotype: The antigen is not known.

J is TRBJ2-7 and V is TRBV27, with D possibly TRBD2 on 5 matching bases. The sequence was obtained from an adult who was a healthcare worker with PCR-confirmed SARS-CoV-2 infection or an uninfected control (not recorded which). Sequencing was performed on whole blood, taken at baseline. The CDR3 coding sequence is TGTGCCAGCAGTCCCCAAGAGGGCTACGAGCAGTACTTC. Its translation is CASSPQEGYEQYF.